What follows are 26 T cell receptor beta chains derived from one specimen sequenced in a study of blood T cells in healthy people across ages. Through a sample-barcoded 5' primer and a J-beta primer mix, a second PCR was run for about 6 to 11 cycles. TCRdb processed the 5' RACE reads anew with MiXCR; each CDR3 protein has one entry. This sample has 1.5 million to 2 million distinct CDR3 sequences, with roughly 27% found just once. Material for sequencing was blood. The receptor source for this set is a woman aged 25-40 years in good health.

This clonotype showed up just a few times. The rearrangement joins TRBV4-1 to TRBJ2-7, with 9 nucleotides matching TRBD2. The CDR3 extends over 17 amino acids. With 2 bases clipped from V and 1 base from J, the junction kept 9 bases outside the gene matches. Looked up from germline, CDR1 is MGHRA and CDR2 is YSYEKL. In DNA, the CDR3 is TGCGCCAGCAGCCAAAGTCGGGTAGCGGGGGAATCCTACGAGCAGTACTTC. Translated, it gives CASSQSRVAGESYEQYF.

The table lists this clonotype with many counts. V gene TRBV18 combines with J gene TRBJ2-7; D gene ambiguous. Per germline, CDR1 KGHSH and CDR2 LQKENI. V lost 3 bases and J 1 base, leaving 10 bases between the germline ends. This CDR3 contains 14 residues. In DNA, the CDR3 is TGTGCCAGCTCACCCTTGGACGGTTCCTACGAGCAGTACTTC. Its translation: CASSPLDGSYEQYF.

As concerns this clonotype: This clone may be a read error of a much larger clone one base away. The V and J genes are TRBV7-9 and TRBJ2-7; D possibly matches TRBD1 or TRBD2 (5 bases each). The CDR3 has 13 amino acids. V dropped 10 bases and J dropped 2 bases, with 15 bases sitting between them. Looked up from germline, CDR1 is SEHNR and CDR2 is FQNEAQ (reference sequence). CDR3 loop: CANRTEDAYEQYF. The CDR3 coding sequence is TGTGCCAACAGGACGGAGGACGCCTACGAGCAGTACTTC.

CDR3 protein: CASSYSDGYGYTF. The CDR3 DNA reads as TGTGCCAGCAGTTACTCGGACGGCTATGGCTACACCTTC. The chain links TRBV6-6 to TRBJ1-2, with D uncertain. The CDR3 has 13 amino acids. Germline V gives CDR1 MNHNY, CDR2 SVGAGI (reference sequence). V gave up 0 bases and J gave up 4 bases, with 6 bases separating them.

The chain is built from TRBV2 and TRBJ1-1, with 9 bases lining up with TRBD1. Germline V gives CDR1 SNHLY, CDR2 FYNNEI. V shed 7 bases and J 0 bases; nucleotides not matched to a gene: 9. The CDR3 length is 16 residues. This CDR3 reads CASTMGQGLMNTEAFF. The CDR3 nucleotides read TGTGCCAGCACGATGGGACAGGGCCTTATGAACACTGAAGCTTTCTTT.

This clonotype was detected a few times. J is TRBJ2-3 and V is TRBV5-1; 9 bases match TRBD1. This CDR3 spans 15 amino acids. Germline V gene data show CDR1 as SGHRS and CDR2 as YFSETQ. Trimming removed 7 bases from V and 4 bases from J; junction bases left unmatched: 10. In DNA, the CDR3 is TGCGCCAGCTCCGCCGGGACAGGGAGCCCAGATACGCAGTATTTT. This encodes CASSAGTGSPDTQYF.

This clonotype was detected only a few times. The chain's CDR3 is CASSLGPQGNQPQHF. The CDR3 DNA reads as TGCGCCAGCAGCTTGGGACCACAGGGGAATCAGCCCCAGCATTTT. The chain is built from TRBV5-1 and TRBJ1-5, with 7 bases lining up with TRBD1. CDR3 size: 15 residues. CDR1 is SGHRS, CDR2 YFSETQ, per germline. The V and J ends lost 0 bases and 4 bases, in that order; junction bases with no gene match: 4.

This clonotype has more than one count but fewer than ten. CDR3 in amino acids: CSVGNSGSSTGELFF. CDR3 sequence (DNA): TGCAGCGTTGGAAATAGCGGGAGTAGCACCGGGGAGCTGTTTTTT. V is TRBV29-1 and J is TRBJ2-2, with TRBD2 identical over 9 bases. The CDR3 spans 15 residues. Losses at the gene ends were 4 bases for V and 4 bases for J; bases not matched to a gene: 7. CDR1 and CDR2 from the germline V gene are SQVTM and ANQGSEA.

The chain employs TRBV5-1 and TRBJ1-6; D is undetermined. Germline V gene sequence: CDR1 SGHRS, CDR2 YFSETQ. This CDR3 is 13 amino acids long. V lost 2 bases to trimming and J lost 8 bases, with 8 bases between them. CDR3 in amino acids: CASSFELYSPLHF. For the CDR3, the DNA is TGCGCCAGCAGCTTTGAGTTGTATTCACCCCTCCACTTT. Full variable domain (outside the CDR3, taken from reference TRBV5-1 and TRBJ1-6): KAGVTQTPRYLIKTRGQQVTLSCSPISGHRSVSWYQQTPGQGLQFLFEYFSETQRNKGNFPGRFSGRQFSNSRSEMNVSTLELGDSALYLCASSFELYSPLHFGNGTRLTVT.

The chain's CDR3 is CASSQDPAGLYEQFF. DNA for the CDR3: TGTGCCAGCAGCCAAGATCCAGCGGGGTTATATGAGCAGTTCTTC. The chain uses TRBV3-1 and TRBJ2-1; 7 positions match TRBD2. CDR1 LGHDT and CDR2 YNNKEL come from the germline V gene (reference sequence). The V gene end was trimmed by 0 bases and the J gene end by 8 bases; junction bases not matched to a gene: 7. The CDR3 spans 15 residues.

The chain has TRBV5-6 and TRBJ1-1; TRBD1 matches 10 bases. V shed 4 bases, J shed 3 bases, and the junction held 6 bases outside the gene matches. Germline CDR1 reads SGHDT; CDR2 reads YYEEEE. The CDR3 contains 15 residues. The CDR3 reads CASSLGTGVDTEAFF. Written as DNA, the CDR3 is TGTGCCAGCAGCCTCGGGACAGGGGTGGACACTGAAGCTTTCTTT.

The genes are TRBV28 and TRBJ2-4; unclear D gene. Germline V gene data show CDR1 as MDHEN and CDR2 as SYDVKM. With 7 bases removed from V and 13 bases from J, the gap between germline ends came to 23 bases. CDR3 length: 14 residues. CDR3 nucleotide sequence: TGTGCCAGCACGGGCAGGAGCTCCTACAATGAGCAGTACTTC. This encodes CASTGRSSYNEQYF.

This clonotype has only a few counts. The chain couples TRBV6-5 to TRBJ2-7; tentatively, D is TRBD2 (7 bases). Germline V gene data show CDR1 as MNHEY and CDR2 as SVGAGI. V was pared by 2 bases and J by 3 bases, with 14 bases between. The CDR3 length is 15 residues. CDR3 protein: CASSYRWGGSYEQYF. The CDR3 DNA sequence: TGTGCCAGCAGTTACAGGTGGGGGGGCAGCTACGAGCAGTACTTC.

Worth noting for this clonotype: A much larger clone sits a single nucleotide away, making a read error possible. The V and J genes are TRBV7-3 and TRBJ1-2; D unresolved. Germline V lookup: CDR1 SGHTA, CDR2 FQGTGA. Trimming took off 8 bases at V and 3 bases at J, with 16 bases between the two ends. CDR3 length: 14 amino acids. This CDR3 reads CASERASEDYGYTF. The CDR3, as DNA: TGTGCCAGCGAGAGGGCTTCGGAGGACTATGGCTACACCTTC.

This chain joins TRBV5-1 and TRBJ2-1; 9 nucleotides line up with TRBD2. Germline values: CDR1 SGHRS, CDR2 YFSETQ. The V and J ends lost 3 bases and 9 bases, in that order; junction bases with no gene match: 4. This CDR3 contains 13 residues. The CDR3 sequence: CASSSGLATEQFF. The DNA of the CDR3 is TGCGCCAGCAGCTCCGGACTAGCGACTGAGCAGTTCTTC. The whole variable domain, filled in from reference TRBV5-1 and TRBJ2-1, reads KAGVTQTPRYLIKTRGQQVTLSCSPISGHRSVSWYQQTPGQGLQFLFEYFSETQRNKGNFPGRFSGRQFSNSRSEMNVSTLELGDSALYLCASSSGLATEQFFGPGTRLTVL.

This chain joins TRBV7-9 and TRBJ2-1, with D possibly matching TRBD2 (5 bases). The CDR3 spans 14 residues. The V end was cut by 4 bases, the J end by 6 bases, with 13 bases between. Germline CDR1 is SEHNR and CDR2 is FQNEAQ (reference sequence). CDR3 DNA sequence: TGTGCCAGCAGCTGGTCCACTAGTCTCAATGAGCAGTTCTTC. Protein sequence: CASSWSTSLNEQFF.

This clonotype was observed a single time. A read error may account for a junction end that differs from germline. CDR3 residues: CATSDYRGSTDTQYF. CDR3 bases: TGCGCCACCAGTGATTACAGGGGGAGCACAGATACGCAGTATTTT. This chain joins TRBV24-1 and TRBJ2-3, with 8 bases lining up with TRBD1. From germline, CDR1 is KGHDR and CDR2 SFDVKD. This CDR3 contains 15 residues.

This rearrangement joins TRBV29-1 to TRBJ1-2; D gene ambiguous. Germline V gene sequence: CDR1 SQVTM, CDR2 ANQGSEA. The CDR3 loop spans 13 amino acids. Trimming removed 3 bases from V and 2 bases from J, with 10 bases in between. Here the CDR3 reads CSVDIRTNYGYTF. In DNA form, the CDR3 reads TGCAGCGTTGATATCCGGACCAACTATGGCTACACCTTC.

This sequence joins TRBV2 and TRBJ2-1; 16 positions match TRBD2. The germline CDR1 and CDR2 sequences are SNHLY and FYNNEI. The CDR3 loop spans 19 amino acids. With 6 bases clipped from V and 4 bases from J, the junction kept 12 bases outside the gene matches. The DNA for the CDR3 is TGTGCCAGCAGGGGACTAGCGGGGGGGCCGAGGTCCTCGTACAATGAGCAGTTCTTC. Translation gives CASRGLAGGPRSSYNEQFF.

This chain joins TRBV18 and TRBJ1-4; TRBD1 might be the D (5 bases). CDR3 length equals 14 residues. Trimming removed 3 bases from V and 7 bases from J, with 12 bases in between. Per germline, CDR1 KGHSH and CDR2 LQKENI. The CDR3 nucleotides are TGTGCCAGCTCACCCGGGACGGCCCTTGAAAAACTGTTTTTT. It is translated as CASSPGTALEKLFF.

The CDR3: CSATEIATNEKLFF. The CDR3 nucleotides are TGCAGTGCCACAGAGATTGCAACTAATGAAAAACTGTTTTTT. The chain employs TRBV20-1 and TRBJ1-4; D uncertain. From germline, CDR1 is DFQATT and CDR2 SNEGSKA (reference sequence). The CDR3 extends over 14 amino acids. Trimming cost V 6 bases and J 0 bases, with 11 bases left between them.

The CDR3 is CASSPFLPGGSTDTQYF. CDR3 sequence (DNA): TGTGCCAGCAGCCCGTTTCTACCAGGGGGGTCCACAGATACGCAGTATTTT. The chain links TRBV7-2 to TRBJ2-3, with D perhaps matching TRBD1 (7 bases). CDR3 size: 17 residues. Germline V gene lookup returns CDR1 SGHTA and CDR2 FQGNSA. V lost 5 bases and J 2 bases, leaving 20 bases between the germline ends.

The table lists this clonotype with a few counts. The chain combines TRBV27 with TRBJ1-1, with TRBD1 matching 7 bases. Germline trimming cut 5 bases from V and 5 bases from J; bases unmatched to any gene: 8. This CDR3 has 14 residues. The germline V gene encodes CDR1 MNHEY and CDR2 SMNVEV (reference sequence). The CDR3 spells CASSRKTQGTEAFF. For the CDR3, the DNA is TGTGCCAGCAGTCGAAAAACACAGGGGACTGAAGCTTTCTTT.

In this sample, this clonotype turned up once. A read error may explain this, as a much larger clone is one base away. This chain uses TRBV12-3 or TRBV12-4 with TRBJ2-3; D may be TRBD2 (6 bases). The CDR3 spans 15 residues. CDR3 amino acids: CASSLRLATGDTEYF. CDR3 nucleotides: TGTGCCAGCAGTTTACGGCTAGCGACGGGGGATACGGAGTATTTT.

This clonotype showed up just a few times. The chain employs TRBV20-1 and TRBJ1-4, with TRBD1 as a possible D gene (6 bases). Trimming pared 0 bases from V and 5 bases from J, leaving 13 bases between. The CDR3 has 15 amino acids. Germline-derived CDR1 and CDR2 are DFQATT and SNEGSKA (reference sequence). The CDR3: CSARDQGGPNEKLFF. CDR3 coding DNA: TGCAGTGCTAGAGATCAAGGGGGACCAAATGAAAAACTGTTTTTT.

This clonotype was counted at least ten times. The CDR3 nucleotides read TGCAGCGGGCGGGACAGTGCTTACGAGCAGTACTTC. This sequence encodes CSGRDSAYEQYF. The chain recombines TRBV29-1 with TRBJ2-5, with D possibly matching TRBD1 (7 bases). TRBJ2-7 explains the end of the DNA better; the J call may be wrong. CDR1 is SQVTM, CDR2 ANQGSEA, per germline. The CDR3 is 12 residues long.